This TCR beta chain came from a study of control samples from healthy donors and cancer patients. Germline lookup yields CDR1 SNHLY and CDR2 FYNNEI. The CDR3 length is 14 residues. Trimming shortened V by 2 bases and J by 5 bases, and 12 bases separated the two germline ends. The data were produced by immunoSEQ multiplex PCR, yet TCRdb's version contains in-frame clones alone and is incomplete. Of 20,000 to 30,000 clones in the sample, around 83% are singletons; the top ten hold about 23%. This receptor was identified in a man between 60 and 70 years old with colorectal cancer. Sequenced input: PBMCs. The chain is built from TRBV2 and TRBJ1-1; D might be TRBD1 (6 bases). The chain's CDR3 is CASSETGRVTEAFF. The CDR3 bases are TGTGCCAGCAGTGAAACAGGGAGAGTGACTGAAGCTTTCTTT.